Listed below are T cell receptor beta chains from one sample, sequenced in a study of circulating and synovial CD4+ cells in juvenile arthritis. The method was immunoSEQ multiplex PCR; TCRdb's version includes in-frame clones alone and lacks a portion of them. The profile shows 1,000 to 1,500 clones, 88% of them singletons. The sample comprised HLA-DR+ CD4+ T cells from blood. The receptor set was obtained from a human patient with juvenile idiopathic arthritis. Some clones in this sample may be carry-over from other donors' samples. The CDR3 runs from the conserved cysteine through the conserved F or W. The D gene is left open where the match is weak. The size of a clone is reported for some rows only, either as once, few or many, or as a class for expanded clones.

size: .
V: TRBV5-1
D: .
J: TRBJ1-1
CDR3: CASSLRNLNTEAFF
DNA: TGCGCCAGCAGTCTGAGGAATCTGAACACTGAAGCTTTCTTT

size: .
V: TRBV19
D: TRBD1
J: TRBJ2-7
CDR3: CASSYSGQGTEQYF
DNA: TGTGCCAGTAGTTATTCGGGACAGGGGACCGAGCAGTACTTC

size: once
V: TRBV23-1
D: .
J: TRBJ2-7
CDR3: CASSQTLDRSYEQYF
DNA: TGCGCCAGCAGTCAAACCCTGGACAGATCCTACGAGCAGTACTTC

size: few
V: TRBV4-1
D: TRBD2
J: TRBJ2-1
CDR3: CASSQGGAGLAGANEQFF
DNA: TGCGCCAGCAGCCAAGGAGGCGCTGGGCTAGCGGGAGCCAATGAGCAGTTCTTC

size: .
V: TRBV28
D: .
J: TRBJ2-7
CDR3: CASRSPVLTLTYEQYF
DNA: TGTGCCAGCAGATCCCCCGTTCTGACTTTAACCTACGAGCAGTACTTC

size: .
V: TRBV7-2
D: TRBD1
J: TRBJ1-5
CDR3: CASSLVGQTSNQPQHF
DNA: TGTGCCAGCAGCTTAGTGGGACAGACCTCGAATCAGCCCCAGCATTTT

size: .
V: TRBV7-3
D: .
J: TRBJ1-6
CDR3: CASSETPGNSPLHF
DNA: TGTGCCAGCAGCGAGACCCCGGGTAATTCACCCCTCCACTTT

size: .
V: TRBV5-6
D: TRBD1
J: TRBJ2-5
CDR3: CASSPDRVETQYF
DNA: TGTGCCAGCAGCCCCGACAGGGTTGAGACCCAGTACTTC

size: .
V: TRBV7-9
D: .
J: TRBJ1-1
CDR3: CASSLDWSPNTEAFF
DNA: TGTGCCAGCAGCTTAGATTGGAGTCCAAACACTGAAGCTTTCTTT

size: .
V: TRBV4-1
D: TRBD1
J: TRBJ2-5
CDR3: CASSLGTVQETQYF
DNA: TGCGCCAGCAGCCTCGGGACAGTCCAAGAGACCCAGTACTTC

size: .
V: TRBV2
D: TRBD1
J: TRBJ2-7
CDR3: CASSQGVEQYF
DNA: TGTGCCAGCAGCCAGGGGGTTGAGCAGTACTTC

size: .
V: TRBV14
D: .
J: TRBJ2-7
CDR3: CASSLLGEIYEQYF
DNA: TGTGCCAGCAGCCTACTCGGGGAAATCTACGAGCAGTACTTC

size: .
V: TRBV6-1
D: TRBD1
J: TRBJ2-3
CDR3: CASRERTGLTDTQYF
DNA: TGTGCCAGCAGGGAAAGGACAGGGTTAACAGATACGCAGTATTTT

size: .
V: TRBV4-1
D: .
J: TRBJ2-2
CDR3: CASSQDPITGELFF
DNA: TGCGCCAGCAGCCAAGATCCAATCACCGGGGAGCTGTTTTTT

size: once
V: TRBV5-6
D: .
J: TRBJ2-3
CDR3: CASSSGRRDFASTDTQYF
DNA: TGTGCCAGCAGTTCCGGCCGCCGGGACTTCGCTAGCACAGATACGCAGTATTTT

size: .
V: TRBV11-1
D: .
J: TRBJ2-7
CDR3: CASSLALRDEQYF
DNA: TGTGCCAGCAGCTTAGCGCTCAGGGACGAGCAGTACTTC

size: .
V: TRBV28
D: .
J: TRBJ1-4
CDR3: CASSSPTATPTNEKLFF
DNA: TGTGCCAGCAGTTCCCCGACAGCTACTCCAACTAATGAAAAACTGTTTTTT

size: .
V: TRBV5-4
D: .
J: TRBJ1-4
CDR3: CASSSATNEKLFF
DNA: TGTGCCAGCAGCTCTGCAACTAATGAAAAACTGTTTTTT

size: .
V: TRBV30
D: TRBD2
J: TRBJ2-1
CDR3: CASFPSSGRNNEQFF
DNA: TGTGCCTCCTTCCCTTCTAGCGGGAGAAATAATGAGCAATTCTTC

size: .
V: TRBV10-3
D: .
J: TRBJ2-1
CDR3: CAISEPTSYNEQFF
DNA: TGTGCCATCAGTGAACCGACTAGCTACAATGAGCAGTTCTTC